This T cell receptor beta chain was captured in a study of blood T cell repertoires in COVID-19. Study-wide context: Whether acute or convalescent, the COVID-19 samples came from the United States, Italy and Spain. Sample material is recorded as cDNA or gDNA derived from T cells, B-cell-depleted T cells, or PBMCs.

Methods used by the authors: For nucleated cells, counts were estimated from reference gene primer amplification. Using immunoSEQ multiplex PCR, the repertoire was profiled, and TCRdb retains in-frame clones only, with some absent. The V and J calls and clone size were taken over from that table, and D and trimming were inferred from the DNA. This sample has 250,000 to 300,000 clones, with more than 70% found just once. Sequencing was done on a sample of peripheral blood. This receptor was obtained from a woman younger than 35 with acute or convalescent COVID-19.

Here the CDR3 reads CASSQDSFLAGLYEQYF. The CDR3 coding sequence is TGCGCCAGCAGCCAAGATAGCTTCCTAGCGGGACTCTACGAGCAGTACTTC. The chain couples TRBV4-3 to TRBJ2-7; 9 positions match TRBD2. Unmatched junction bases numbered 9, after V lost 0 bases and J lost 3 bases. The CDR3 extends over 17 amino acids. Germline CDR1 is LGHNA and CDR2 is YSLEER.